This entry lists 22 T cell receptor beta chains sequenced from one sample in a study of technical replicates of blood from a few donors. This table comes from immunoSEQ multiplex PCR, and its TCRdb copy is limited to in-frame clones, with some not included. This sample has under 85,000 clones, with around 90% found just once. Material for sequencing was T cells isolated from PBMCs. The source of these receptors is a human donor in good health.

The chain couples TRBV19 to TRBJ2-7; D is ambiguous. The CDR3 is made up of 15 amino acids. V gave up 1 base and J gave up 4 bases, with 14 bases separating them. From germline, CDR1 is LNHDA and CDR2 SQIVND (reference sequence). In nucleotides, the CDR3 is TGTGCCAGTAGTATAGTACTTAACGCCGTTTACGAGCAGTACTTC. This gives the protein CASSIVLNAVYEQYF.

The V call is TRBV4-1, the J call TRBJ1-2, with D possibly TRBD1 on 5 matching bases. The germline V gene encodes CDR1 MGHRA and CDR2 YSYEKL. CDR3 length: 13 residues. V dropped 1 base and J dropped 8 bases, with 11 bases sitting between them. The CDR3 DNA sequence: TGCGCCAGCAGCCAAGGCAGGAGGGGCGGCTACACCTTC. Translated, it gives CASSQGRRGGYTF.

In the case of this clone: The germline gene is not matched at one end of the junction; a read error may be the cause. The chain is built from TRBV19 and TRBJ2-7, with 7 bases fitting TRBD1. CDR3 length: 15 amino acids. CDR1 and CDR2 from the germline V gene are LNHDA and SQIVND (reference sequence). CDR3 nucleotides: TGTGCCAGTAGTAACTCGAGACAGGGCTCCCACGAGCAGTACTTC. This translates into CASSNSRQGSHEQYF.

The chain's CDR3 is CASSLMEGNYGYTF. Written as DNA, the CDR3 is TGTGCCAGCAGCTTGATGGAGGGGAACTATGGCTACACCTTC. The V and J genes are TRBV5-4 and TRBJ1-2; the D gene is possibly TRBD1 (5 bases). CDR3 length: 14 residues. Trimming left V 1 base short and J 2 bases short, with 9 bases between. Germline assignment: CDR1 SGHNT and CDR2 YYREEE (reference sequence).

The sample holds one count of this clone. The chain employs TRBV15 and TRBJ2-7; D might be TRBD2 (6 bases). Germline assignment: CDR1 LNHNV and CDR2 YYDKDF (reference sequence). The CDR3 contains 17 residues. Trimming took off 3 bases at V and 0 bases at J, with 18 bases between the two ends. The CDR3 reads CATSSLPFRDSSYEQYF. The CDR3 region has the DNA TGTGCCACCAGCAGCCTTCCGTTTAGGGACTCCTCCTACGAGCAGTACTTC.

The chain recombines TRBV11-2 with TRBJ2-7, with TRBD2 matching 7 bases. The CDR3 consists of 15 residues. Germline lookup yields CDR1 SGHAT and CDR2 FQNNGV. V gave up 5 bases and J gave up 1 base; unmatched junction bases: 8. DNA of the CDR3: TGTGCCAGCAGCCTGGGGCTAGCGGCTTCCTACGAGCAGTACTTC. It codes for CASSLGLAASYEQYF.

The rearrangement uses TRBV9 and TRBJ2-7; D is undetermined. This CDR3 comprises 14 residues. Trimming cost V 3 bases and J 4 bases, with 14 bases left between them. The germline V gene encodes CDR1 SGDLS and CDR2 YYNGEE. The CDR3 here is CASSGPSGGYEQYF. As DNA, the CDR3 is TGTGCCAGCAGCGGCCCATCCGGCGGTTACGAGCAGTACTTC.

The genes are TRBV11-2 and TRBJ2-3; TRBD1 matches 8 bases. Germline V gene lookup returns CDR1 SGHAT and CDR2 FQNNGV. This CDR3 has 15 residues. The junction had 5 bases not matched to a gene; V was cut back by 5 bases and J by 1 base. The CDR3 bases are TGTGCCAGCAGCCTCGACAGGGGTGGCACAGATACGCAGTATTTT. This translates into CASSLDRGGTDTQYF.

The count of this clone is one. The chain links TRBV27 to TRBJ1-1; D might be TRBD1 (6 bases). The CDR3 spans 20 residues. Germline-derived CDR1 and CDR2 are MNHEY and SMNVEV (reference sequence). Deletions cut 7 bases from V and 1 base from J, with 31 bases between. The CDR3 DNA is TGTGCCAGCAATGGTTGGTACAGGGTTGGAGGTAGGGTGAGGAACACTGAAGCTTTCTTT. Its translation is CASNGWYRVGGRVRNTEAFF.

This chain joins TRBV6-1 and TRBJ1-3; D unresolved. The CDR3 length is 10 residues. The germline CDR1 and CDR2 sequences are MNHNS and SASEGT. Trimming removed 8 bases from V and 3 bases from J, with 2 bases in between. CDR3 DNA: TGTGCCAGCCTTGGAAACACCATATATTTT. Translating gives CASLGNTIYF.

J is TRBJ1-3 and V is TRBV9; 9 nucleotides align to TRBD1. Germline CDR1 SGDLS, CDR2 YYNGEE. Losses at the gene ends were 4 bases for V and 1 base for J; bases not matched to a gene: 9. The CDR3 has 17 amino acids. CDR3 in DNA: TGTGCCAGCAGCTCATCCGGGACAGGGCTTTCTGGAAACACCATATATTTT. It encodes CASSSSGTGLSGNTIYF.

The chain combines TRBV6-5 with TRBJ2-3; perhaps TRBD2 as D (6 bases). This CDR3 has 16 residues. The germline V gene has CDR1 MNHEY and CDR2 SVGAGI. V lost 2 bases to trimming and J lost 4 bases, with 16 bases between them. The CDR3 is CASSYLSEGRPDTQYF. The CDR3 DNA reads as TGTGCCAGCAGTTACCTGTCGGAGGGTCGGCCAGATACGCAGTATTTT.

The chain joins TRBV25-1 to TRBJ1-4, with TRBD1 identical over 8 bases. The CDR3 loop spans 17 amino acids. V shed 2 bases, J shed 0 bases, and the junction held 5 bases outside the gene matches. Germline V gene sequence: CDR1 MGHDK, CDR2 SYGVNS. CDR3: CASSEDRGTSTNEKLFF. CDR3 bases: TGTGCCAGCAGTGAAGACAGGGGCACATCAACTAATGAAAAACTGTTTTTT.

The CDR3 DNA reads TGTGCCAGCAGTGAGCGGGCGTACGAGCAGTACTTC. Its translation: CASSERAYEQYF. This sequence joins TRBV25-1 and TRBJ2-7; maybe TRBD2 (5 bases). The CDR3 is 12 residues long. V lost 3 bases to trimming and J lost 4 bases, with 7 bases between them. The germline V gene has CDR1 MGHDK and CDR2 SYGVNS.

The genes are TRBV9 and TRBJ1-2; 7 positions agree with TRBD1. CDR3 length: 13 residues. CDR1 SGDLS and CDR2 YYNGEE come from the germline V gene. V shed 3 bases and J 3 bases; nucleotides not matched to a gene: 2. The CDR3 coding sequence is TGTGCCAGCAGCGAAGGGACAGACTATGGCTACACCTTC. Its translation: CASSEGTDYGYTF.

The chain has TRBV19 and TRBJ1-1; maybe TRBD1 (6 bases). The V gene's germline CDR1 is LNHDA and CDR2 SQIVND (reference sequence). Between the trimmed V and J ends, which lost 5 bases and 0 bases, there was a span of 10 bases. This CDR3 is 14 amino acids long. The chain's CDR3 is CASSSDRMNTEAFF. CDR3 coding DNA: TGTGCCAGTAGTTCGGACAGAATGAACACTGAAGCTTTCTTT.

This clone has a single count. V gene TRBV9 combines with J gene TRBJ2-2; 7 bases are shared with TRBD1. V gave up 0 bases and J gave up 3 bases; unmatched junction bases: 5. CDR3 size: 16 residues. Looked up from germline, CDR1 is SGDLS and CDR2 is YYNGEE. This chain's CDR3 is CASSVEDRLYTGELFF. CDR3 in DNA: TGTGCCAGCAGCGTAGAGGACAGGCTATACACCGGGGAGCTGTTTTTT.

This chain's CDR3 is CASDSWVSYEQYF. CDR3 bases: TGTGCCAGCGACAGCTGGGTCTCCTACGAGCAGTACTTC. The chain links TRBV6-1 to TRBJ2-7; maybe TRBD1 (5 bases). The CDR3 has 13 residues. The V gene lost 8 bases and the J gene lost 0 bases, with 11 bases spanning the gap. Germline CDR1 MNHNS, CDR2 SASEGT.

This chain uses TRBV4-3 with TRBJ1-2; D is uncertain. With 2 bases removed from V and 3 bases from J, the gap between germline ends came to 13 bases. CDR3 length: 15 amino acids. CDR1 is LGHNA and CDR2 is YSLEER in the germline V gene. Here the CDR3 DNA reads TGCGCCAGCAGCCAATCCTGGCAAACCGACTATGGCTACACCTTC. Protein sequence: CASSQSWQTDYGYTF.

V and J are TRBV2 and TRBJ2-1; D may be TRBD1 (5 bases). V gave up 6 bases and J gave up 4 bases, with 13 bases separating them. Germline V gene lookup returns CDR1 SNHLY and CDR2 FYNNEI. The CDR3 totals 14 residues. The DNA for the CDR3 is TGTGCCAGCAGGATGACAGATCCATACAATGAGCAGTTCTTC. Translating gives CASRMTDPYNEQFF.

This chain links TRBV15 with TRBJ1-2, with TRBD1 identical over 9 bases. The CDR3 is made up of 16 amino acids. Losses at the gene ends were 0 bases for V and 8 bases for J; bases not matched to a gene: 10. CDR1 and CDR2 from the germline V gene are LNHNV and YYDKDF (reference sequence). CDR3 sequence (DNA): TGTGCCACCAGCAGAGATACCGGACAGGGGATGGGAGGCTACACCTTC. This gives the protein CATSRDTGQGMGGYTF.

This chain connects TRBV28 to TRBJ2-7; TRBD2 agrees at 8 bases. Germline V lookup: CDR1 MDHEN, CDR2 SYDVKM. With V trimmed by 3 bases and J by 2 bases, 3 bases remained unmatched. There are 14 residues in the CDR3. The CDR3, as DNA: TGTGCCAGCAGTTTGACTAGCGAGACCTACGAGCAGTACTTC. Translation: CASSLTSETYEQYF.